Following are 8 T cell receptor beta chains from one sample sequenced in a study of human T cells and chemical hapten exposure. The sample's time point: patch test 3, about 24 weeks after DPC sensitization. The treatment was: therapeutic diphenylcyclopropenone sensitization with weekly scalp DPC. TCRdb reprocessed the RACE reads with MiXCR, giving one entry per CDR3 protein. The repertoire holds about 190,000 distinct CDR3 sequences, with approximately 24% as singletons. The sample here was whole blood, taken in connection with sensitization to the hapten diphenylcyclopropenone (DPC). The receptors come from a woman aged 40 to 50 with alopecia areata. Some clones in this sample may be carry-over from other donors' samples.

This chain uses TRBV12-3 or TRBV12-4 with TRBJ2-7; no reliable D call. The CDR3 consists of 13 residues. Between the trimmed V and J ends, which lost 6 bases and 5 bases, there was a span of 14 bases. The CDR3, as DNA: TGTGCCAGCAGAGCCGCGGACCTCAACGAGCAGTACTTC. Protein sequence: CASRAADLNEQYF.

V usage is TRBV6-6 and J usage is TRBJ2-7; tentatively, D is TRBD2 (6 bases). Germline CDR1 MNHNY, CDR2 SVGAGI (reference sequence). V was clipped by 5 bases and J by 2 bases, with 13 bases between them. The CDR3 extends over 14 amino acids. CDR3 nucleotide sequence: TGTGCCAGCAGTCCCCGGGACTCAGCCTACGAGCAGTACTTC. This sequence encodes CASSPRDSAYEQYF.

The count of this clonotype is one. The V gene is TRBV29-1, the J gene TRBJ1-1, with D possibly TRBD1 on 6 matching bases. The CDR3 is 12 residues long. Germline CDR1 is SQVTM and CDR2 is ANQGSEA. Trimming took off 6 bases at V and 5 bases at J, with 13 bases between the two ends. In DNA form, the CDR3 reads TGCAGCGTCGCGAGGGGGGAAACTGAAGCTTTCTTT. Amino acid sequence: CSVARGETEAFF.

The chain's CDR3 is CASSLGTSTDTQYF. Here the CDR3 DNA reads TGCGCCAGCAGCCTAGGGACTAGCACAGATACGCAGTATTTT. The J gene is TRBJ2-3, the V gene TRBV4-3, with D possibly TRBD2 on 6 matching bases. The CDR3 is made up of 14 amino acids. In germline, CDR1 is LGHNA, CDR2 YSLEER. With 4 bases removed from V and 0 bases from J, the gap between germline ends came to 8 bases.

The chain employs TRBV7-2 and TRBJ1-5, with D perhaps TRBD1 (5 bases). Germline V gives CDR1 SGHTA, CDR2 FQGNSA. With 2 bases removed from V and 8 bases from J, the gap between germline ends came to 10 bases. This CDR3 region has 13 residues. The CDR3, as DNA: TGTGCCAGCAGCTTAAGGGACCTTAAGCCCCAGCATTTT. This encodes CASSLRDLKPQHF.

This clonotype appeared a few times. J is TRBJ2-1 and V is TRBV29-1; a possible D gene is TRBD1 (6 bases). Trimming removed 6 bases at V and 11 bases at J, with 17 bases between. This CDR3 has 12 residues. From germline, CDR1 is SQVTM and CDR2 ANQGSEA. The CDR3: CSVLDDRPKQFF. Here the CDR3 DNA reads TGCAGCGTCTTGGACGACAGGCCCAAGCAGTTCTTC.

This sequence joins TRBV6-5 and TRBJ2-3; the match to TRBD1 covers 9 bases. The CDR3 has 17 amino acids. The V segment lost 5 bases and the J segment 5 bases; nucleotides outside the gene matches: 14. Germline CDR1 MNHEY, CDR2 SVGAGI. In nucleotides, the CDR3 is TGTGCCAGCAGTAGTCTTGGGACAGGGAAGGGAGGAGATACGCAGTATTTT. Its translation is CASSSLGTGKGGDTQYF.

The J gene is TRBJ2-7, the V gene TRBV25-1; 7 bases agree with TRBD1. V dropped 3 bases and J dropped 2; count of bases not matched to a gene: 7. Germline assignment: CDR1 MGHDK and CDR2 SYGVNS. CDR3 length equals 15 residues. The CDR3 reads CASSDPGTVPYEQYF. The CDR3 DNA is TGTGCCAGCAGTGACCCCGGGACAGTACCCTACGAGCAGTACTTC.